The source of this T cell receptor beta chain is a study of memory CD4+ T cells and cytomegalovirus serostatus. Regarding the study as a whole: Repertoires predicted CMV serostatus with median bootstrapped AUC of about 0.95.

Authors' analysis steps: Out-of-frame sequences were removed, leaving about 2.2 million distinct TCRbeta sequences. Using immunoSEQ multiplex PCR, the repertoire was profiled, and TCRdb retains in-frame clones only, with some absent. V and J calls and clone size are given by that table; D and trimming were obtained from the DNA. In the table there are some 80,000 clones, roughly 80% of which are singletons. Germline V gene data show CDR1 as MDHEN and CDR2 as SYDVKM. CDR3 length: 20 amino acids. The V end lost 2 bases, the J end lost 0 bases, and 23 bases lay between the germline ends. The sort gate was single viable CD3+CD4+CD8-CD45RO+ cells for memory CD4+ T cells. This clone was counted a few times. Its antigen is unknown.

The sequenced material came from memory CD4+ T cells from blood. The V gene is TRBV28, the J gene TRBJ1-3, with D tentatively TRBD1 (6 bases). The source is an adult in good health and CMV-seronegative. This CDR3 reads CASSLPTRAATGYSGNTIYF. CDR3 in DNA: TGTGCCAGCAGTTTACCCACGAGGGCCGCGACAGGTTACTCTGGAAACACCATATATTTT.